The present T cell receptor beta chain was sequenced within a study of T cells in Graves' hyperthyroidism and ophthalmopathy. Study-level background: Peripheral blood samples were taken at initial diagnosis, prior to any treatment.

It was uncontrolled infection, other autoimmune disease, pregnancy or lactation that excluded patients. This CDR3 region has 16 residues. Germline V gene data show CDR1 as MDHEN and CDR2 as SYDVKM. Trimming shortened V by 7 bases and J by 6 bases, and 22 bases separated the two germline ends. The source material, RNA transcripts, was used to amplify TCR beta CDR3 regions. During a first-round RT-PCR of the TCR CDR3, the HTBI primer set was used. MiXCR, run by TCRdb on the multiplex PCR reads, gives a single entry per CDR3 protein. In the table there are a few hundred thousand distinct CDR3 sequences, 15% to 18% of which are singletons.

This rearrangement joins TRBV28 to TRBJ1-5; D is undetermined. The sequencing sample was made of blood. The receptor was derived from a woman under 30 with Graves' hyperthyroidism that later progressed to Graves' ophthalmopathy. The CDR3 coding sequence is TGTGCCAGCACCACGGCGGGATGGGCGGGCGGTCAGCCCCAGCATTTT. This encodes CASTTAGWAGGQPQHF. Filled out from reference TRBV28 and TRBJ1-5, the complete variable domain reads DVKVTQSSRYLVKRTGEKVFLECVQDMDHENMFWYRQDPGLGLRLIYFSYDVKMKEKGDIPEGYSVSREKKERFSLILESASTNQTSMYLCASTTAGWAGGQPQHFGDGTRLSIL.